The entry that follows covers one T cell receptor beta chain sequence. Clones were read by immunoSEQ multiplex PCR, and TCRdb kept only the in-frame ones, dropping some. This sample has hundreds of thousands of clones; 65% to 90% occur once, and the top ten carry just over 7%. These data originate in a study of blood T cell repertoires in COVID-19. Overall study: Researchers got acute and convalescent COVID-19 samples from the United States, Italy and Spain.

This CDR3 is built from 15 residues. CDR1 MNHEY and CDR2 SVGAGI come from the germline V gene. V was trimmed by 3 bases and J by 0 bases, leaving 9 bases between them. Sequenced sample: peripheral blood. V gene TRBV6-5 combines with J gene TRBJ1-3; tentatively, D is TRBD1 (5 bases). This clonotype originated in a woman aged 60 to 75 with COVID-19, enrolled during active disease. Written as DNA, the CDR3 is TGTGCCAGCAGTTATGGGGGAGGCTCTGGAAACACCATATATTTT. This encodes CASSYGGGSGNTIYF.